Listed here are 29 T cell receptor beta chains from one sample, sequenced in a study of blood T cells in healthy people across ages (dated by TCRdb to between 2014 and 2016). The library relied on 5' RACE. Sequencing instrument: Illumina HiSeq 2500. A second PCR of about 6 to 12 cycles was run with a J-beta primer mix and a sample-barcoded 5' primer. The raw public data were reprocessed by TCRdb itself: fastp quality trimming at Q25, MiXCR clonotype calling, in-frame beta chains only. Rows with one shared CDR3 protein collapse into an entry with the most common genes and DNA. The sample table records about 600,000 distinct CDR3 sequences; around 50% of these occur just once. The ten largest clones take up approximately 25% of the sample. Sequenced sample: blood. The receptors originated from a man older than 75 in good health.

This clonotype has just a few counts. CDR3 residues: CASSVQRGGSYNEQFF. CDR3 DNA: TGTGCCAGCAGCGTACAGCGGGGGGGCTCCTACAATGAGCAGTTCTTC. V gene TRBV7-2 combines with J gene TRBJ2-1; 10 positions match TRBD2. CDR1 is SGHTA and CDR2 is FQGNSA in the germline V gene. V trimming: 5 bases; J trimming: 0 bases; junction bases outside the gene matches: 4. CDR3 size: 16 residues.

The CDR3 spells CSVDTGVRETQFF. CDR3 DNA sequence: TGCAGCGTCGACACAGGGGTCAGGGAGACCCAGTTCTTC. The V and J genes are TRBV29-1 and TRBJ2-1; 7 nucleotides align to TRBD1. Germline V gives CDR1 SQVTM, CDR2 ANQGSEA. This CDR3 has 13 amino acids. Trimming at V came to 6 bases and at J to 13 bases, leaving 15 bases not matched to a gene.

CDR3 amino acids: CASSLDAGSEQYF. As DNA, the CDR3 is TGTGCCAGCAGCTTAGACGCGGGATCCGAGCAGTACTTC. V usage is TRBV7-6 and J usage is TRBJ2-7, with D tentatively TRBD2 (6 bases). The ends were cut back, 1 base at V and 6 bases at J, with 10 bases in the middle. This CDR3 has 13 residues. In germline, CDR1 is SGHVS, CDR2 FNYEAQ.

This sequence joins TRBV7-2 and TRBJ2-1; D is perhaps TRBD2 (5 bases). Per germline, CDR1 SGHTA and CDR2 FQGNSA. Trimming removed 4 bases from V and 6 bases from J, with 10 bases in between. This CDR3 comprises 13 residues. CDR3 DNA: TGTGCCAGCAGCTGGGGAGAGTCCAATGAGCAGTTCTTC. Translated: CASSWGESNEQFF.

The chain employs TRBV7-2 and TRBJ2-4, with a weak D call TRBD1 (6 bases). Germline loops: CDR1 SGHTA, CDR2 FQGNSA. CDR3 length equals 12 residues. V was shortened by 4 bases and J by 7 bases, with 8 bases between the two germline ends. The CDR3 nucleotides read TGTGCCAGCAGCTCGACAGGCAACATTCAGTACTTC. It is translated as CASSSTGNIQYF.

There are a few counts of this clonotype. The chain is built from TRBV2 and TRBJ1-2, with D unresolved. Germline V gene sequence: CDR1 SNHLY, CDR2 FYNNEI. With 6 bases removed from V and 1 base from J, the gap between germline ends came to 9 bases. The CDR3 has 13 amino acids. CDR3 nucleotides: TGTGCCAGCAGGCTCAGGAATAACTATGGCTACACCTTC. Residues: CASRLRNNYGYTF.

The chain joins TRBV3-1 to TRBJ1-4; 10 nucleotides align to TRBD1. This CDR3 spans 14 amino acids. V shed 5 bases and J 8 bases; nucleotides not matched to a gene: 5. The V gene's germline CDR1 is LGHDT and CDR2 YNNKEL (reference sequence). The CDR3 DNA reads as TGTGCCAGCAGCGACAGGGGGCGGAAGGAAAAACTGTTTTTT. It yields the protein CASSDRGRKEKLFF.

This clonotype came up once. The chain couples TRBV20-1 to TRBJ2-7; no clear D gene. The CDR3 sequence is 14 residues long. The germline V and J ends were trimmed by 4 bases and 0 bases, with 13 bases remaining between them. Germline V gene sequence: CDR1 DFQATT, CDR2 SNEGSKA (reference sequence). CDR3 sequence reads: CSATLDPISYEQYF. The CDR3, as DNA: TGCAGTGCTACCCTCGACCCGATCTCCTACGAGCAGTACTTC.

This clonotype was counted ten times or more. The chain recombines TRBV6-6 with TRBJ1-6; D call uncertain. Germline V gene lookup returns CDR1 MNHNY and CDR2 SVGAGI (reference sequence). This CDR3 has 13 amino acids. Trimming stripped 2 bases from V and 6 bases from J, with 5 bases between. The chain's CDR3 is CASSYQPNSPLHF. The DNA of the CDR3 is TGTGCCAGCAGTTACCAGCCTAATTCACCCCTCCACTTT.

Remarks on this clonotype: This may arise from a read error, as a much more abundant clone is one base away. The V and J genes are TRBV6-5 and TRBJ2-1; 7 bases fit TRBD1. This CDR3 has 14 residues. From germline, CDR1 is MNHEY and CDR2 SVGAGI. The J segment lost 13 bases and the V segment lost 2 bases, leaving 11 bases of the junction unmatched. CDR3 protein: CASSYPTGSETQFF. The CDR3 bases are TGTGCCAGCAGTTACCCGACAGGGTCAGAGACCCAGTTCTTC.

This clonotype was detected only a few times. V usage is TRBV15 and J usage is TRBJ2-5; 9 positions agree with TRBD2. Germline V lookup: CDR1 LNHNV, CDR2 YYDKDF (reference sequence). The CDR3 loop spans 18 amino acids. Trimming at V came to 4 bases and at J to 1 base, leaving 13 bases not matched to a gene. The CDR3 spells CATSTKKGLAGIQETQYF. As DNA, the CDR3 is TGTGCCACCAGCACTAAGAAGGGGCTAGCGGGGATCCAAGAGACCCAGTACTTC. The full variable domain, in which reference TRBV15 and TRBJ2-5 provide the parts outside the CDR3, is DAMVIQNPRYQVTQFGKPVTLSCSQTLNHNVMYWYQQKSSQAPKLLFHYYDKDFNNEADTPDNFQSRRPNTSFCFLDIRSPGLGDTAMYLCATSTKKGLAGIQETQYFGPGTRLLVL.

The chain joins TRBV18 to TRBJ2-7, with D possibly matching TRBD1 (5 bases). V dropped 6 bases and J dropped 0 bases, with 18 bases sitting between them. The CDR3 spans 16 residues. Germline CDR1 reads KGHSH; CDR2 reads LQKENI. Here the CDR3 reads CASSGGFDRPSYEQYF. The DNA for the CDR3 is TGTGCCAGCTCGGGCGGATTCGACAGACCCTCCTACGAGCAGTACTTC.

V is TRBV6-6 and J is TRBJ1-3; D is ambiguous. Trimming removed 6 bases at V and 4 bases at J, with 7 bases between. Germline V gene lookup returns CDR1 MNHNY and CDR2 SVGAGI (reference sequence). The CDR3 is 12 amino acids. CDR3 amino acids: CASRATGNTIYF. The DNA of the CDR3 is TGTGCCAGCAGGGCTACGGGAAACACCATATATTTT.

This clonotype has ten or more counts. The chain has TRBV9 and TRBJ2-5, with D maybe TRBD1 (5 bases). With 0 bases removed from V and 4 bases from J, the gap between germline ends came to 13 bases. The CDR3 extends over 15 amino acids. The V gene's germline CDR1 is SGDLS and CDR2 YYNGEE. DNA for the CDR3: TGTGCCAGCAGCGTAGTGGCAGGGCTTGGAGAGACCCAGTACTTC. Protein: CASSVVAGLGETQYF. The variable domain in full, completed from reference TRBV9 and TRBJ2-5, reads DSGVTQTPKHLITATGQRVTLRCSPRSGDLSVYWYQQSLDQGLQFLIQYYNGEERAKGNILERFSAQQFPDLHSELNLSSLELGDSALYFCASSVVAGLGETQYFGPGTRLLVL.

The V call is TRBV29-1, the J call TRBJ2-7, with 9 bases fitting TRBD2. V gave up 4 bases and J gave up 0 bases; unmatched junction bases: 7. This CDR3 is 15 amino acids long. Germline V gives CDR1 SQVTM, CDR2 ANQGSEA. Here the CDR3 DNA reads TGCAGCGTTGGGCTAGCGGGAAGGAGCTCCTACGAGCAGTACTTC. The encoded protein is CSVGLAGRSSYEQYF.

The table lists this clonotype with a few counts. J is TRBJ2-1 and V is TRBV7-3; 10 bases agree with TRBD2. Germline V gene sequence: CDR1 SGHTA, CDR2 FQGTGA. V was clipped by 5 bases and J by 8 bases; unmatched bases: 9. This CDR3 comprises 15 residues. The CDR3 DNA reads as TGTGCCAGCAGCCCACGACTAGCGGGTGCCCATGAGCAGTTCTTC. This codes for CASSPRLAGAHEQFF.

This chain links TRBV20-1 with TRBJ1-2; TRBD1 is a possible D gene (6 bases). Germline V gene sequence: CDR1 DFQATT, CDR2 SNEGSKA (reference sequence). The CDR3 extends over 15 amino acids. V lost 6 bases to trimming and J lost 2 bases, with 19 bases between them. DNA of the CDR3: TGCAGTGCCCCCCCCGGGGGCAGGTTGAACTATGGCTACACCTTC. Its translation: CSAPPGGRLNYGYTF.

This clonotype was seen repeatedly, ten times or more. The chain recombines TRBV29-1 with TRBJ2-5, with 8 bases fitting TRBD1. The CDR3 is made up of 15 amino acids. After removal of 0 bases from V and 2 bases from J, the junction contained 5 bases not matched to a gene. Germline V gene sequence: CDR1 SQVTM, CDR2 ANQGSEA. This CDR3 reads CSVEDRDRGQETQYF. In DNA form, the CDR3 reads TGCAGCGTTGAAGATCGTGACAGGGGTCAAGAGACCCAGTACTTC.

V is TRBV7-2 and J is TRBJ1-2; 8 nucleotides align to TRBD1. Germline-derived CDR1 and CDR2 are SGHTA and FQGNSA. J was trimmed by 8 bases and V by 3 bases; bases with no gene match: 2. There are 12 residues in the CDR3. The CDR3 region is CASSFDRGGYTF. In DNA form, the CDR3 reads TGTGCCAGCAGCTTCGACAGGGGAGGCTACACCTTC.

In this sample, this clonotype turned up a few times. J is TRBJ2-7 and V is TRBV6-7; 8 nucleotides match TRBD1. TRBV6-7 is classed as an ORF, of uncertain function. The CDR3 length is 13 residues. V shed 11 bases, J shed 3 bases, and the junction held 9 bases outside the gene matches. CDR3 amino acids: CAAMTGACYEQYF. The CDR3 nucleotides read TGTGCCGCCATGACAGGGGCTTGCTACGAGCAGTACTTC.

CDR3 region: CASRRTGDGTDTQYF. The CDR3 DNA follows: TGTGCCAGCAGAAGAACAGGGGACGGCACAGATACGCAGTATTTT. The chain carries TRBV3-1 and TRBJ2-3, with 7 bases lining up with TRBD1. Germline loops: CDR1 LGHDT, CDR2 YNNKEL (reference sequence). CDR3 length equals 15 residues. V trimming: 6 bases; J trimming: 1 base; junction bases outside the gene matches: 7.

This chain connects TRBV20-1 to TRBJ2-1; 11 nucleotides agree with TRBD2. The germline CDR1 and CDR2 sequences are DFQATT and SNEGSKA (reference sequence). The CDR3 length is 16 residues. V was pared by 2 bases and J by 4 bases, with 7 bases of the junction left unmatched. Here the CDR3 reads CSARPGTSGPYNEQFF. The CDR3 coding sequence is TGCAGTGCTAGACCGGGGACTAGCGGACCTTACAATGAGCAGTTCTTC.

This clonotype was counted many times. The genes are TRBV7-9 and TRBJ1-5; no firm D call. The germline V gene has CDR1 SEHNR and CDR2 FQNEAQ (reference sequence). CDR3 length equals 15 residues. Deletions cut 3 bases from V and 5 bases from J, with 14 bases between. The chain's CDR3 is CASSLGLPGDQPQHF. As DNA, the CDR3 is TGTGCCAGCAGCTTGGGGTTGCCCGGCGATCAGCCCCAGCATTTT.

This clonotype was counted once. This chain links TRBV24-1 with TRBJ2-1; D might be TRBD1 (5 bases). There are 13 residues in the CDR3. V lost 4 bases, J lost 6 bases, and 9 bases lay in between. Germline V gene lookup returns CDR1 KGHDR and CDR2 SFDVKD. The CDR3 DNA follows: TGTGCCACCAGTGACTCACAGGTCAATGAGCAGTTCTTC. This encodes CATSDSQVNEQFF.

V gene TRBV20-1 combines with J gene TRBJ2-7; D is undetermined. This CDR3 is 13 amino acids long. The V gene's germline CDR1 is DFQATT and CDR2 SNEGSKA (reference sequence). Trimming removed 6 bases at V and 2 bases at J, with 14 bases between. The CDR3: CSASGRIPYEQYF. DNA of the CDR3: TGCAGTGCATCAGGCCGGATCCCCTACGAGCAGTACTTC.

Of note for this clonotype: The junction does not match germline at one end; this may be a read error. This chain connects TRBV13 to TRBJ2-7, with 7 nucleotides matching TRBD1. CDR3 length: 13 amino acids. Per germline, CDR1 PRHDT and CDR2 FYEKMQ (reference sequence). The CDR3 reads CAGSSDRNYEQYF. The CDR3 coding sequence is TGTGCCGGCAGCTCGGACAGGAACTACGAGCAGTACTTC.

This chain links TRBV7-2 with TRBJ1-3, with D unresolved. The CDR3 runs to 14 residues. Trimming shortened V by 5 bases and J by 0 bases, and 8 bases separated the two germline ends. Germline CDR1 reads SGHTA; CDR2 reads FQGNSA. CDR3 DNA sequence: TGTGCCAGCAGCCCAGCTGCCTCTGGAAACACCATATATTTT. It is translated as CASSPAASGNTIYF.

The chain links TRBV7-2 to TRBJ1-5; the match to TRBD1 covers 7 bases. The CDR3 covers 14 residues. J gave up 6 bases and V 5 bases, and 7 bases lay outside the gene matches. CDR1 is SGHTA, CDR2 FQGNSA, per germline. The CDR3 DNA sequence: TGTGCCAGCAGCGGGAACGGACAGGCTCAGCCCCAGCATTTT. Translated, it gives CASSGNGQAQPQHF.

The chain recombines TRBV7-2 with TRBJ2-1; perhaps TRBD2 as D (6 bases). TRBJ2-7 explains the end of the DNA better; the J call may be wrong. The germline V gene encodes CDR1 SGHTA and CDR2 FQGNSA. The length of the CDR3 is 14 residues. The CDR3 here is CASRHREPPGEQYF. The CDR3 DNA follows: TGTGCCAGCAGACACCGGGAGCCCCCGGGGGAGCAGTACTTC.